One sample yielded the 7 T cell receptor beta chains listed below, sequenced in a study of regulatory T cells in long-lasting Graves disease. Documented time point: newly diagnosed GD, antithyroid drugs for less than 3 months. Isolated PBMC RNA provided the starting material for the TCR library. Arm-PCR with iRepertoire HTBI primers amplified the CDR3 regions for these TCR beta libraries. Each CDR3 protein gets one entry after TCRdb re-called the multiplex PCR reads with MiXCR. The sample lists some 500,000 distinct CDR3 sequences; around 16% were seen once. The same specimen was also included in a second study, on T cells in Graves' hyperthyroidism and ophthalmopathy.

The material sequenced was peripheral blood mononuclear cells (PBMCs), taken at new diagnosis, from a patient treated with antithyroid drugs. Receptors originate from a woman between 40 and 65 years old with Graves disease.

This clonotype was seen only a few times. The rearrangement uses TRBV3-1 and TRBJ1-3; D gene unclear. CDR3 length equals 14 residues. V was trimmed by 3 bases and J by 2 bases, leaving 8 bases between them. Germline V gene lookup returns CDR1 LGHDT and CDR2 YNNKEL (reference sequence). The CDR3 protein is CASSQGRTGNTIYF. CDR3 coding DNA: TGTGCCAGCAGCCAGGGGAGGACTGGAAACACCATATATTTT.

This clonotype showed up just a few times. This may be a read error: a much more frequent sequence differs by one nucleotide. The genes are TRBV13 and TRBJ1-1; a possible D gene is TRBD1 (5 bases). This CDR3 has 13 residues. CDR1 is PRHDT, CDR2 FYEKMQ, per germline (reference sequence). Trimming shortened V by 1 base and J by 10 bases, and 13 bases separated the two germline ends. The CDR3 DNA reads TGTGCCAGCAGCTTAGCGAGGGGCGCTGGAGCTTTCTTT. Encoded protein: CASSLARGAGAFF.

This clonotype has only a few counts. The genes are TRBV3-1 and TRBJ2-5, with unresolved D. The germline V and J ends were trimmed by 0 bases and 12 bases, with 11 bases remaining between them. The CDR3 has 12 amino acids. CDR1 is LGHDT and CDR2 is YNNKEL in the germline V gene (reference sequence). CDR3 region: CASSQDRATKYF. The CDR3 DNA sequence: TGTGCCAGCAGCCAAGATAGAGCTACAAAGTACTTC.

This clonotype was counted ten times or more. The chain joins TRBV12-3 or TRBV12-4 to TRBJ2-3; no clear D. Trimming cost V 3 bases and J 1 base, with 11 bases left between them. The CDR3 has 15 residues. Written as DNA, the CDR3 is TGTGCCAGCAGTTTGGCCCTGACGGGCACAGATACGCAGTATTTT. It translates to CASSLALTGTDTQYF.

This clonotype showed up many times. This rearrangement joins TRBV2 to TRBJ2-7; 7 positions agree with TRBD1. Trimming cost V 3 bases and J 5 bases; bases outside gene matches: 7. This CDR3 is built from 14 residues. From germline, CDR1 is SNHLY and CDR2 FYNNEI. CDR3 loop: CASSEGRGWDEQYF. CDR3 DNA: TGTGCCAGCAGTGAGGGCAGGGGGTGGGACGAGCAGTACTTC. The whole variable domain, filled in from reference TRBV2 and TRBJ2-7, reads EPEVTQTPSHQVTQMGQEVILRCVPISNHLYFYWYRQILGQKVEFLVSFYNNEISEKSEIFDDQFSVERPDGSNFTLKIRSTKLEDSAMYFCASSEGRGWDEQYFGPGTRLTVT.

This clonotype was picked up many times. The chain recombines TRBV7-2 with TRBJ1-2; D remains unclear. Between the trimmed V and J ends, which lost 1 base and 8 bases, there was a span of 14 bases. Germline values: CDR1 SGHTA, CDR2 FQGNSA. The length of the CDR3 is 14 residues. CDR3 sequence reads: CASSLEGGIDGYTF. The DNA for the CDR3 is TGTGCCAGCAGCTTAGAAGGAGGGATTGACGGCTACACCTTC.

Many counts were recorded for this clonotype. The chain links TRBV7-8 to TRBJ1-1; D uncertain. Looked up from germline, CDR1 is SGHVS and CDR2 is FQNEAQ. The germline V and J ends were trimmed by 2 bases and 0 bases, with 16 bases remaining between them. The CDR3 is 17 residues long. The DNA for the CDR3 is TGTGCCAGCAGCTTATCGGCAGGCGAGATGATGAACACTGAAGCTTTCTTT. The encoded protein is CASSLSAGEMMNTEAFF.